This T cell receptor beta chain was captured by sequencing in a study of blood T cell repertoires in COVID-19. Study as a whole: Sites across the United States, Italy and Spain contributed samples from acute and convalescent COVID-19.

This CDR3 is 16 amino acids long. Trimming at V came to 2 bases and at J to 4 bases, leaving 8 bases not matched to a gene. Germline loops: CDR1 SGHRS, CDR2 YFSETQ. This clone was picked up one time. The protocol was immunoSEQ multiplex PCR, while the TCRdb copy is restricted to in-frame clones and leaves out a portion. The sample holds some 110,000 clones, 71% seen once. The specimen was peripheral blood. This chain connects TRBV5-1 to TRBJ2-2; 7 bases are a match to TRBD1. The sequence was obtained from a human donor with acute or convalescent COVID-19. The donor label of this sample is uncertain. CDR3 sequence: CASSFRDSLGTGELFF. In DNA form, the CDR3 reads TGCGCCAGCAGCTTCAGGGACAGTTTGGGCACCGGGGAGCTGTTTTTT.